Presented here are 14 T cell receptor beta chains from one specimen sequenced in a study of shared clonotypes between healthy human individuals. Generated by immunoSEQ multiplex PCR, the TCRdb table keeps only in-frame clones and is missing some. The table records 780,000 or so clones, roughly 72% of them present only once. The sequencing input was memory CD4+ T cells sorted from blood. Regarding subset: CD45RA-negative fraction. These receptors were collected from a woman aged 25-40 years in good health.

This clone was found a few times. The sample has other DNA sequences that encode this CDR3 too. This sequence joins TRBV19 and TRBJ2-2; 7 nucleotides match TRBD2. This CDR3 has 14 amino acids. The trim removed 3 bases at V and 4 bases at J, leaving 2 bases unmatched. Germline V gives CDR1 LNHDA, CDR2 SQIVND (reference sequence). CDR3 loop: CASSISGGTGELFF. The CDR3 region has the DNA TGTGCCAGTAGTATTTCGGGGGGCACCGGGGAGCTGTTTTTT. The entire variable domain, with the rest obtained from reference TRBV19 and TRBJ2-2, is as follows: DGGITQSPKYLFRKEGQNVTLSCEQNLNHDAMYWYRQDPGQGLRLIYYSQIVNDFQKGDIAEGYSVSREKKESFPLTVTSAQKNPTAFYLCASSISGGTGELFFGEGSRLTVL.

This chain connects TRBV6-6 to TRBJ2-2, with TRBD1 as a possible D gene (6 bases). The ends were cut back, 5 bases at V and 4 bases at J, with 11 bases in the middle. The CDR3 has 14 amino acids. Per the germline V gene, CDR1 is MNHNY and CDR2 is SVGAGI (reference sequence). CDR3 in amino acids: CASSPRDTTGELFF. The CDR3 DNA sequence: TGTGCCAGCAGTCCCCGGGACACCACCGGGGAGCTGTTTTTT.

CDR3 residues: CASSPGGATSGSKFF. DNA of the CDR3: TGTGCCAGCAGTCCTGGGGGGGCGACTAGCGGGAGTAAATTCTTC. The gene calls are TRBV5-4 and TRBJ2-1; 12 nucleotides agree with TRBD2. Germline trimming cut 5 bases from V and 16 bases from J; bases unmatched to any gene: 16. This CDR3 contains 15 residues. Germline loops: CDR1 SGHNT, CDR2 YYREEE (reference sequence).

V and J are TRBV6-6 and TRBJ1-1; D gene unclear. This CDR3 comprises 11 residues. Deletions cut 8 bases from V and 4 bases from J, with 8 bases between. Germline CDR1 and CDR2: MNHNY and SVGAGI (reference sequence). This chain's CDR3 is CASRGPTEAFF. CDR3 in DNA: TGTGCCAGCCGTGGGCCCACTGAAGCTTTCTTT.

The chain uses TRBV28 and TRBJ2-7; a weak D match, TRBD1 (6 bases). The V end lost 6 bases, the J end lost 2 bases, and 17 bases lay between the germline ends. This CDR3 comprises 15 residues. Germline lookup yields CDR1 MDHEN and CDR2 SYDVKM. The CDR3 sequence: CASRPGQISAYEQYF. DNA for the CDR3: TGTGCCAGCAGACCAGGACAGATCTCTGCCTACGAGCAGTACTTC. Looking up the rest from reference TRBV28 and TRBJ2-7 gives the full variable domain: DVKVTQSSRYLVKRTGEKVFLECVQDMDHENMFWYRQDPGLGLRLIYFSYDVKMKEKGDIPEGYSVSREKKERFSLILESASTNQTSMYLCASRPGQISAYEQYFGPGTRLTVT.

The rearrangement uses TRBV14 and TRBJ2-5, with TRBD1 as a possible D gene (6 bases). The J call may not be correct, given that the DNA end is closer to TRBJ2-7. The CDR3 loop spans 16 amino acids. Germline-derived CDR1 and CDR2 are SGHDN and FVKESK. The DNA for the CDR3 is TGTGCCAGCAGCCGGCTGGGTTACAGGGAAGCCTACGAGCAGTACTTC. Its protein product is CASSRLGYREAYEQYF.

This clone has more than one count but fewer than ten. Distinct nucleotide sequences in the sample also encode this CDR3. The rearrangement joins TRBV30 to TRBJ2-5; 7 nucleotides line up with TRBD1. The CDR3 loop spans 12 amino acids. Germline CDR1 and CDR2: GTSNPN and SVGIG (reference sequence). The J segment lost 1 base and the V segment lost 5 bases, leaving 1 base of the junction unmatched. The CDR3 DNA reads as TGTGCCTGGGGACAGGTCCAAGAGACCCAGTACTTC. Its protein product is CAWGQVQETQYF.

This clone has just a few counts. The chain is built from TRBV28 and TRBJ1-1; possible D gene TRBD1, 6 bases. The CDR3 is 13 residues long. CDR1 and CDR2 (germline): MDHEN, SYDVKM. The V end was cut by 9 bases, the J end by 0 bases, with 11 bases between. CDR3: CASRTDLNTEAFF. The CDR3 DNA reads TGTGCCAGTCGGACAGACCTGAACACTGAAGCTTTCTTT.

V gene TRBV28 combines with J gene TRBJ2-3; no firm D call. The CDR3 covers 12 residues. In germline, CDR1 is MDHEN, CDR2 SYDVKM. V was clipped by 7 bases and J by 7 bases, with 12 bases between them. CDR3 loop: CASKRDTNTQYF. CDR3 nucleotide sequence: TGTGCCAGCAAGCGCGATACGAATACGCAGTATTTT.

V usage is TRBV29-1 and J usage is TRBJ2-7; 7 bases line up with TRBD1. Trimming at V came to 4 bases and at J to 3 bases, leaving 15 bases not matched to a gene. This CDR3 spans 16 amino acids. Germline-derived CDR1 and CDR2 are SQVTM and ANQGSEA. The CDR3 here is CSVGDPHTTGFYEQYF. Here the CDR3 DNA reads TGCAGCGTTGGGGACCCCCACACGACAGGGTTCTACGAGCAGTACTTC.

This clone was detected only a few times. Other DNA sequences in the sample encode the same CDR3. This sequence joins TRBV11-2 and TRBJ2-2, with 10 bases identical to TRBD2. The CDR3 length is 16 residues. V shed 5 bases and J 2 bases; nucleotides not matched to a gene: 5. Germline V gives CDR1 SGHAT, CDR2 FQNNGV. CDR3 region: CASSLLAGGNTGELFF. In DNA form, the CDR3 reads TGTGCCAGCAGCCTATTAGCGGGAGGCAACACCGGGGAGCTGTTTTTT. Looking up the rest from reference TRBV11-2 and TRBJ2-2 gives the full variable domain: EAGVAQSPRYKIIEKRQSVAFWCNPISGHATLYWYQQILGQGPKLLIQFQNNGVVDDSQLPKDRFSAERLKGVDSTLKIQPAKLEDSAVYLCASSLLAGGNTGELFFGEGSRLTVL.

Of note for this clone: Since a much larger clone is just one base distant, this may be a read error. V gene TRBV5-1 combines with J gene TRBJ2-2; 7 nucleotides align to TRBD1. The V gene end was trimmed by 4 bases and the J gene end by 3 bases; junction bases not matched to a gene: 6. The CDR3 consists of 15 residues. Per the germline V gene, CDR1 is SGHRS and CDR2 is YFSETQ. This CDR3 is CASSPGTEHTGELFF. DNA for the CDR3: TGCGCCAGCAGCCCCGGGACAGAACACACCGGGGAGCTGTTTTTT.

This clone has only a few counts. At the DNA level, this CDR3 is encoded by other sequences in the same sample as well. The rearrangement uses TRBV2 and TRBJ2-7; D gene unclear. Germline V lookup: CDR1 SNHLY, CDR2 FYNNEI. CDR3 length equals 12 residues. Trimming shortened V by 2 bases and J by 3 bases, and 5 bases separated the two germline ends. The CDR3 nucleotides are TGTGCCAGCAGTGAACTCCTCTACGAGCAGTACTTC. Its translation: CASSELLYEQYF.

The V and J genes are TRBV19 and TRBJ2-5; 9 bases map to TRBD2. CDR1 and CDR2 (germline): LNHDA, SQIVND (reference sequence). This CDR3 is built from 16 residues. Trimming removed 6 bases from V and 1 base from J; junction bases left unmatched: 9. In DNA form, the CDR3 reads TGTGCCAGTAGAGCGGGTTTTAGCGGGGGCCAAGAGACCCAGTACTTC. Translation: CASRAGFSGGQETQYF.